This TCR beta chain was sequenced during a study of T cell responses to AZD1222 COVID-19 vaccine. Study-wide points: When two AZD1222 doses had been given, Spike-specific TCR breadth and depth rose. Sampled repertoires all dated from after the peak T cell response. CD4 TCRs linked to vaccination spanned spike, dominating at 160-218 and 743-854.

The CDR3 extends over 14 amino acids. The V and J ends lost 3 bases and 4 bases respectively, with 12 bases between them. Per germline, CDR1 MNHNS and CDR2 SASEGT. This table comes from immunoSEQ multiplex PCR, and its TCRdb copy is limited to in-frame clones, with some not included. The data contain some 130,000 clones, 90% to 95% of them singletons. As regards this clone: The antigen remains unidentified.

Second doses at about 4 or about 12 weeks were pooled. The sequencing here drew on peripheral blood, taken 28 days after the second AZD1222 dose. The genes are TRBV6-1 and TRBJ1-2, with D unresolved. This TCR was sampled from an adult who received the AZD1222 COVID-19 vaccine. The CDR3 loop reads CASSDATSLYGYTF. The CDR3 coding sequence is TGTGCCAGCAGTGACGCGACAAGCCTCTATGGCTACACCTTC.